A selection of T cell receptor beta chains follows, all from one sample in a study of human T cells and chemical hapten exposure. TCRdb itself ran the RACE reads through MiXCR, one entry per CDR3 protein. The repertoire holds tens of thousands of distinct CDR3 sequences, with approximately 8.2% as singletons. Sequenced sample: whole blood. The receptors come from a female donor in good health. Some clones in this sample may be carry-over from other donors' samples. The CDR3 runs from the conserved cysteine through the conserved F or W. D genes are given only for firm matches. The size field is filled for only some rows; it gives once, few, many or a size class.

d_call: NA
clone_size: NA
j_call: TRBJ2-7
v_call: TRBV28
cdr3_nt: TGTGCCAGCAGTTTCTTGGACAGCCCGAGCTCCTACGAGCAGTACTTC
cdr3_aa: CASSFLDSPSSYEQYF

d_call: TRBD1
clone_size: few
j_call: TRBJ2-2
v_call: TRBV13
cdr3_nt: TGTGCCAGCAGCACGGGACAGCACACCGGGGAGCTGTTTTTT
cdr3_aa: CASSTGQHTGELFF

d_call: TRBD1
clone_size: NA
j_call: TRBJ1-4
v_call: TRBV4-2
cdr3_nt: TGTGCCAGCAGCCAAGACATTGGGACAGGGTACGAAAAACTGTTTTTT
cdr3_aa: CASSQDIGTGYEKLFF

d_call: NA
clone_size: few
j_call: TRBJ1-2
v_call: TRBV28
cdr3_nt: TGTGCCAGCGGGGGGACTCCCTATGGCTACACCTTC
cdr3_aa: CASGGTPYGYTF

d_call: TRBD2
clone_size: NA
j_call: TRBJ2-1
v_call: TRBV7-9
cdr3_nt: TGTGTCAGCAGCCCCTCGACTAGCGGAAACTCCTACAATGAGCAGTTCTTC
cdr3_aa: CVSSPSTSGNSYNEQFF

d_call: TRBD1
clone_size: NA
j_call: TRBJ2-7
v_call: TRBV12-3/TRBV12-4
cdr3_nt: TGTGCCAGCAGTTTACGCGGACAGGGCCCCTACGAGCAGTACTTC
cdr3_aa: CASSLRGQGPYEQYF

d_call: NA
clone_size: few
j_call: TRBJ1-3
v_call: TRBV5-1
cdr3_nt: TGCGCCAGCAGCTTGGGGGATGCGGGGGAGTCTGGAAACACCATATATTTT
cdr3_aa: CASSLGDAGESGNTIYF

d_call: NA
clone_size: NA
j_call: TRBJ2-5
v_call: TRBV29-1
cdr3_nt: TGCAGCGTTGCAGGGCTTCAAGGCCAAGAGACCCAGTACTTC
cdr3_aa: CSVAGLQGQETQYF

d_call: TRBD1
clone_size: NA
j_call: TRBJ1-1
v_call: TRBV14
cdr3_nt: TGTTCCAGCAGTCGGACAGGGCGGACTGAAGCTTTCTTT
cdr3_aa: CSSSRTGRTEAFF

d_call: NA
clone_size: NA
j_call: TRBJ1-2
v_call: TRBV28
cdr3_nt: TGTGCCAGCAGTTACGGCCGGGGTGGGAACTATGGCTACACCTTC
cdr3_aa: CASSYGRGGNYGYTF

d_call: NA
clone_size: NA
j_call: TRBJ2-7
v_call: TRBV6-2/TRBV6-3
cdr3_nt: TGTGCCAGCAGGGGCACCCCGGGGCGGAACGAGCAGTACTTC
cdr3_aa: CASRGTPGRNEQYF

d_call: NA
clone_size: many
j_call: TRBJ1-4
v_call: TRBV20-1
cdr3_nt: TGCAGTGCTAGAGATCCCGATGAAAAACTGTTTTTT
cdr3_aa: CSARDPDEKLFF

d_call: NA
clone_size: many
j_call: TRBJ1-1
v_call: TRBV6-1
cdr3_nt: TGTGCCAGCAGTGGGCAGGGTAACACTGAAGCTTTCTTT
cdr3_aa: CASSGQGNTEAFF

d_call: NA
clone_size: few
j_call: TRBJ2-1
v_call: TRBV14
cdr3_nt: TGTGCCAGCAGCCAAGAACAAAAAGCGTTTGGTGAGCAGTTCTTC
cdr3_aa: CASSQEQKAFGEQFF

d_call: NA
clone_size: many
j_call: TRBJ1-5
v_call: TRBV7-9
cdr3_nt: TGTGCCAGCAGCCCGGACGGTAGCAATCAGCCCCAGCATTTT
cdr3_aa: CASSPDGSNQPQHF

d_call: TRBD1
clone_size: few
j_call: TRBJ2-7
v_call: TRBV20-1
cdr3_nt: TGCAGTGCTAGAACGCCGGGACAGGGCCACGAGCAGTACTTC
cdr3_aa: CSARTPGQGHEQYF

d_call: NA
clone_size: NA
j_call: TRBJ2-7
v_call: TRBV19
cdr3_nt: TGTGCCAGTAGTGACAGGAGTTTTGGCACCTACGAGCAGTACTTC
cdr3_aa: CASSDRSFGTYEQYF